This T cell receptor beta chain originates from a study of shared clonotypes between healthy human individuals. CD4+ cells yielded CD45RA+ naive and CD45RA-negative memory subsets. The germline V gene encodes CDR1 SEHNR and CDR2 FQNEAQ (reference sequence). This CDR3 comprises 13 residues. V lost 4 bases to trimming and J lost 5 bases, with 9 bases between them. The method was immunoSEQ multiplex PCR; TCRdb's version includes in-frame clones alone and lacks a portion of them. The sample lists over a million clones, approximately 96% seen once, with 0.95% to 1.5% in the top ten. Sequenced input: naive CD4+ T cells sorted from blood. Regarding subset: CD45RA+ positively selected. The chain employs TRBV7-9 and TRBJ1-5; D is undetermined. The sequence was obtained from a man between 25 and 39 years old in good health. CDR3 DNA sequence: TGTGCCAGCAGCTACATAGGAGATCAGCCCCAGCATTTT. As protein: CASSYIGDQPQHF.